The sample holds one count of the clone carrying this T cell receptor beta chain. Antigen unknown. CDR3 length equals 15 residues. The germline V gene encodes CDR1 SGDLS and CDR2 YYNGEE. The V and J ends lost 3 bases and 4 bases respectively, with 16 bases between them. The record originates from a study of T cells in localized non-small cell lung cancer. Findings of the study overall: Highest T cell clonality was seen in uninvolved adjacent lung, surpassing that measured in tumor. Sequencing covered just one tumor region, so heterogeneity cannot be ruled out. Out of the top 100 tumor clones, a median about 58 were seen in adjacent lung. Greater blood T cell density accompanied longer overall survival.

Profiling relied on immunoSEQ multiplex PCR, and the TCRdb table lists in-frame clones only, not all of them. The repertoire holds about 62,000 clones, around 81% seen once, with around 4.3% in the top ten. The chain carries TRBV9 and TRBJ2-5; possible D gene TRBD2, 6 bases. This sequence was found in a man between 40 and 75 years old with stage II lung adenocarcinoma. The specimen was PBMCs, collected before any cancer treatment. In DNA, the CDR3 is TGTGCCAGCAGCGCGGGGGAACGCGGTCTAGAGACCCAGTACTTC. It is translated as CASSAGERGLETQYF.